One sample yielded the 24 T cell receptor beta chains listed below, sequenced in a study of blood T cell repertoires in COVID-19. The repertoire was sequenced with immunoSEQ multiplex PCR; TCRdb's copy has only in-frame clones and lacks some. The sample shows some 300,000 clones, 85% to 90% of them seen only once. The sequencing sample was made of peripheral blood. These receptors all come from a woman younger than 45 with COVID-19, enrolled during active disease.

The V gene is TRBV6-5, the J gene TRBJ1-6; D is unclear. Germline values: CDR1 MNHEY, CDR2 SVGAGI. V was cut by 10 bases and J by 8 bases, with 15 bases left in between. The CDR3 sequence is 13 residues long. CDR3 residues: CATTEDWDSPLHF. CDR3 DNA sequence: TGTGCCACCACCGAGGACTGGGATTCACCCCTCCACTTT.

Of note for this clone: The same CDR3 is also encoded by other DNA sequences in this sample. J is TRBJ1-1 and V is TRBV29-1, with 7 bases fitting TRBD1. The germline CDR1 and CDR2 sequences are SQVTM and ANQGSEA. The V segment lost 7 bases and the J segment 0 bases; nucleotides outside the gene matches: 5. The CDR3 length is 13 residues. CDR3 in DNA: TGCAGCGCCACAGACAGGGTGAACACTGAAGCTTTCTTT. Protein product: CSATDRVNTEAFF.

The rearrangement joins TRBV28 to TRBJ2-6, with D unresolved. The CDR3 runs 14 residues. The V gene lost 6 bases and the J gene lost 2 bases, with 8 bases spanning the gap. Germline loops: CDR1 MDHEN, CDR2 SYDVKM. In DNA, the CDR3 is TGTGCCAGCAGGTATACGGCTGGGGCCAACGTCCTGACTTTC. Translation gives CASRYTAGANVLTF.

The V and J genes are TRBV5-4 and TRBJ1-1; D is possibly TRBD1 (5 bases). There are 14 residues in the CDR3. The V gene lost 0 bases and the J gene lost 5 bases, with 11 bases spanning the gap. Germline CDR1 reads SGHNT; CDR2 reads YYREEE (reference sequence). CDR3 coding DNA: TGTGCCAGCAGCTTGGCAGGAGGGGTGACTGAAGCTTTCTTT. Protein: CASSLAGGVTEAFF.

The CDR3: CASSEGPGGTYEQYF. In DNA form, the CDR3 reads TGTGCCAGCAGTGAAGGCCCCGGGGGGACCTACGAGCAGTACTTC. The V call is TRBV6-1, the J call TRBJ2-7, with 7 nucleotides matching TRBD2. Germline values: CDR1 MNHNS, CDR2 SASEGT. After removal of 1 base from V and 2 bases from J, the junction contained 5 bases not matched to a gene. This CDR3 spans 15 amino acids.

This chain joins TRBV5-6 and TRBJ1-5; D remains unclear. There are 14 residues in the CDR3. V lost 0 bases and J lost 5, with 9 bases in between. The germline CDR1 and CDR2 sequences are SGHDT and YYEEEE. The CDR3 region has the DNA TGTGCCAGCAGCTTGGCGGGAGGGTATCAGCCCCAGCATTTT. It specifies CASSLAGGYQPQHF.

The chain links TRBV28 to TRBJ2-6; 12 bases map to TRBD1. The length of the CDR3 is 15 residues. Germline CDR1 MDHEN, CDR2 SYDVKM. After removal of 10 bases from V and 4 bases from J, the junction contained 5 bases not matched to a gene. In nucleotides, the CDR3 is TGTGCCACGGGACAGGGGGCGCGCGGGGCCAACGTCCTGACTTTC. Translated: CATGQGARGANVLTF.

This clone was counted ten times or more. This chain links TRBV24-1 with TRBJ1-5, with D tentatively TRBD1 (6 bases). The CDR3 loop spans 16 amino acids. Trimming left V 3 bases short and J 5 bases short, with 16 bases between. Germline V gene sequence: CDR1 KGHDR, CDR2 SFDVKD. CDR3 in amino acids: CATSDPTAGDHQPQHF. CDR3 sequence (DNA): TGTGCCACCAGTGATCCTACCGCAGGGGATCATCAGCCCCAGCATTTT.

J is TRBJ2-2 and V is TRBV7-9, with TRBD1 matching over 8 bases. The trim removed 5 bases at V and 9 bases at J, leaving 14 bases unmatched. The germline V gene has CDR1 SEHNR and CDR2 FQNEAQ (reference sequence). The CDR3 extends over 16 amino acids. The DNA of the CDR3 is TGTGCCAGCAGCGAACTCTCAGGGGGCGTAATCCGGGAGCTGTTTTTT. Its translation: CASSELSGGVIRELFF.

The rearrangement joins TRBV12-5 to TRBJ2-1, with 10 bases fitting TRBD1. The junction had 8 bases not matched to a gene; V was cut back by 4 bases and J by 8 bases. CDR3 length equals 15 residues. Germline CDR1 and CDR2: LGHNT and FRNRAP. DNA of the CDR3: TGTGCTAGTGGTTGGGGGACAGGGGCAGGCGATGAGCAGTTCTTC. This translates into CASGWGTGAGDEQFF.

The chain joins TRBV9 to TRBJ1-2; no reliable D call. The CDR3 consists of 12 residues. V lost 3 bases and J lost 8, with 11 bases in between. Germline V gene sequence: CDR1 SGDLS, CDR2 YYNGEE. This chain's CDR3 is CASSEPQVGYTF. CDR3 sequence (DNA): TGTGCCAGCAGCGAGCCCCAGGTGGGCTACACCTTC.

The CDR3: CASRDRSKNIQYF. In nucleotides, the CDR3 is TGCGCCAGCAGGGACAGGTCTAAAAACATTCAGTACTTC. V usage is TRBV10-2 and J usage is TRBJ2-4, with 7 bases identical to TRBD1. V lost 6 bases, J lost 4 bases, and 3 bases stayed unmatched. CDR1 is WSHSY and CDR2 is SAAADI in the germline V gene. The CDR3 covers 13 residues.

CDR3 sequence: CASSEDTGGNEQYF. The CDR3 region has the DNA TGTGCCAGCAGTGAAGACACAGGGGGCAACGAGCAGTACTTC. The chain links TRBV2 to TRBJ2-7; 9 bases fit TRBD1. Germline values: CDR1 SNHLY, CDR2 FYNNEI. V lost 1 base, J lost 5 bases, and 3 bases stayed unmatched. The CDR3 has 14 residues.

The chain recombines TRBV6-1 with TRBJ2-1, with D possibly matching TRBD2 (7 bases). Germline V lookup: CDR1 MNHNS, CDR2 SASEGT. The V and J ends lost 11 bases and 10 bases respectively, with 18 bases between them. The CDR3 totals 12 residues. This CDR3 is CAESPGGGEQFF. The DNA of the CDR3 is TGTGCCGAGTCCCCGGGGGGCGGGGAGCAGTTCTTC.

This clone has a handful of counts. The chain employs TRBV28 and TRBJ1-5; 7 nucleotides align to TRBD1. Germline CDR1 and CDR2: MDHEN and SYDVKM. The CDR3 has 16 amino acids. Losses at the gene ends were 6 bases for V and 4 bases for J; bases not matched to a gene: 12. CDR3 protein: CASSSRATGPNQPQHF. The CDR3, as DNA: TGTGCCAGCAGCTCCAGGGCGACAGGGCCGAATCAGCCCCAGCATTTT. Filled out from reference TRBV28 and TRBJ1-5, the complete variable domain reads DVKVTQSSRYLVKRTGEKVFLECVQDMDHENMFWYRQDPGLGLRLIYFSYDVKMKEKGDIPEGYSVSREKKERFSLILESASTNQTSMYLCASSSRATGPNQPQHFGDGTRLSIL.

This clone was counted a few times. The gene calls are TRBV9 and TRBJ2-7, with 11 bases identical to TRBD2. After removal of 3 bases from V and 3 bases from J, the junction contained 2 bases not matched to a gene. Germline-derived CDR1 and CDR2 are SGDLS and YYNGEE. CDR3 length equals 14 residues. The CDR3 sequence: CASSAGTSGYEQYF. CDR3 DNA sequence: TGTGCCAGCAGCGCCGGGACTAGCGGCTACGAGCAGTACTTC.

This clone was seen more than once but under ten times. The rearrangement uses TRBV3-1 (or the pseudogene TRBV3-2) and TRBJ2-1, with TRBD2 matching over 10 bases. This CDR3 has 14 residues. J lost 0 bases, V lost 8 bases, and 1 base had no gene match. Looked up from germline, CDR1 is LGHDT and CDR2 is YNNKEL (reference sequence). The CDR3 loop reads CASERGGSYNEQFF. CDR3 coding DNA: TGTGCCAGCGAGCGGGGGGGCTCCTACAATGAGCAGTTCTTC.

The CDR3 loop is CASSQGQMYNEQFF. For the CDR3, the DNA is TGTGCCAGCAGCCAGGGACAGATGTACAATGAGCAGTTCTTC. V usage is TRBV6-5 and J usage is TRBJ2-1, with 7 nucleotides matching TRBD1. The germline CDR1 and CDR2 sequences are MNHEY and SVGAGI. The junction had 6 bases not matched to a gene; V was cut back by 6 bases and J by 4 bases. The CDR3 runs to 14 residues.

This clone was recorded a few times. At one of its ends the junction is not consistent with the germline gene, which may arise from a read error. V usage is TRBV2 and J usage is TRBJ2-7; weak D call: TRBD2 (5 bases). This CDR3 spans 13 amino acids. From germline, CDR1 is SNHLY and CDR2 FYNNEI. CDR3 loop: CASRGWGRTELNF. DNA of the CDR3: TGTGCCAGCAGGGGTTGGGGTCGGACTGAGCTTAATTTC. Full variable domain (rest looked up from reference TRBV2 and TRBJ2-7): EPEVTQTPSHQVTQMGQEVILRCVPISNHLYFYWYRQILGQKVEFLVSFYNNEISEKSEIFDDQFSVERPDGSNFTLKIRSTKLEDSAMYFCASRGWGRTELNFGPGTRLTVT.

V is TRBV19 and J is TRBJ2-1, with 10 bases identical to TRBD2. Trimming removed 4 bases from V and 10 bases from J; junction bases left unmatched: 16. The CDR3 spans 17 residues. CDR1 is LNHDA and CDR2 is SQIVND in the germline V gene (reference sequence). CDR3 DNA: TGTGCCAGTAGTACCCTTGAAGCGGGGGGGAGCTCCGAAGAGCAGTTCTTC. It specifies CASSTLEAGGSSEEQFF.

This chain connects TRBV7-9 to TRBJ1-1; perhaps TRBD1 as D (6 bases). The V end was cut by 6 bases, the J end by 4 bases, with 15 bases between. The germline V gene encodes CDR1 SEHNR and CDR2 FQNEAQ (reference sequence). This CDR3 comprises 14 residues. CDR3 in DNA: TGTGCCAGCAGACCTGACAGGTCCGGCACTGAAGCTTTCTTT. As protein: CASRPDRSGTEAFF.

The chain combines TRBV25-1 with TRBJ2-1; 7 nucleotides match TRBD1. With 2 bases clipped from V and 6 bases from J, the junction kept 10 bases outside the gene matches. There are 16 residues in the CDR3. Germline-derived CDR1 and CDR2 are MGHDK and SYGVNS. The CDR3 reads CASSESRPGGTNEQFF. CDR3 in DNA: TGTGCCAGCAGTGAAAGTCGGCCAGGGGGAACCAATGAGCAGTTCTTC.

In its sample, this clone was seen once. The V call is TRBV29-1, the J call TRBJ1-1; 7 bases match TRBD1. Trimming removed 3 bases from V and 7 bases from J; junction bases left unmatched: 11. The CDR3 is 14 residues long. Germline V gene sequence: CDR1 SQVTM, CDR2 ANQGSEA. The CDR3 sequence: CSVDLSGTENEAFF. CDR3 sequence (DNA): TGCAGCGTTGATCTTTCAGGGACAGAGAATGAAGCTTTCTTT.

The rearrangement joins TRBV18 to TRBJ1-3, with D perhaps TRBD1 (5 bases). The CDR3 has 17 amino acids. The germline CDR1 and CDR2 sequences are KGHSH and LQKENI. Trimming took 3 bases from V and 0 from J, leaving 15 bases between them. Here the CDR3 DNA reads TGTGCCAGCTCACCCATTCGCGACAGCGTCTCTGGAAACACCATATATTTT. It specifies CASSPIRDSVSGNTIYF.